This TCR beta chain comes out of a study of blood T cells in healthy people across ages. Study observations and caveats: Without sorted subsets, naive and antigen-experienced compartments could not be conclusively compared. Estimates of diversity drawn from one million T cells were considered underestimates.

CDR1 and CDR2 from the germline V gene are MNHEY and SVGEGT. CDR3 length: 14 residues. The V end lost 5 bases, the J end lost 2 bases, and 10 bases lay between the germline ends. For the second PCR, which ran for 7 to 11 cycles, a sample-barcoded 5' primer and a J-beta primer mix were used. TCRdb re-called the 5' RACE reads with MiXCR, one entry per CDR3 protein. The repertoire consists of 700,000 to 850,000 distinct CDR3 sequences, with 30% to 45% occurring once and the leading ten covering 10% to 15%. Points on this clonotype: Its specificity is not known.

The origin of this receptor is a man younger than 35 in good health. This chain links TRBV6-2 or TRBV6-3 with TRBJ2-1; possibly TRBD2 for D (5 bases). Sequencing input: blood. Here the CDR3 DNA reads TGTGCCAGCAGTAGGACTGACACCTACAATGAGCAGTTCTTC. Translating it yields CASSRTDTYNEQFF.